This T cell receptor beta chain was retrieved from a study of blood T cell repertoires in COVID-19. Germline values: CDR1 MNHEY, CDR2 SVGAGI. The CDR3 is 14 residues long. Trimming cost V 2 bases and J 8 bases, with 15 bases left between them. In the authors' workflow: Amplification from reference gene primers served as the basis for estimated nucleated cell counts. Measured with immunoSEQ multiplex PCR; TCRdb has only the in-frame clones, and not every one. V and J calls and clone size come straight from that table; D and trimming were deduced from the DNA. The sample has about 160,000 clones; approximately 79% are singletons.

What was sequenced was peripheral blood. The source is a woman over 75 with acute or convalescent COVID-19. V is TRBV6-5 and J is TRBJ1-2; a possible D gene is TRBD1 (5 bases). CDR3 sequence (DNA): TGTGCCAGCAGTTACCGAGACAGAGAAGCCGGCTACACCTTC. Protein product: CASSYRDREAGYTF.